The present TCR beta chain was sequenced within a study of identical twins. Whole-study findings and limits: The study based its conclusions on cross-sectional statistical analysis and did not follow the same donors.

The CDR3 is 14 residues long. Looked up from germline, CDR1 is SEHNR and CDR2 is FQNEAQ (reference sequence). The trim removed 4 bases at V and 8 bases at J, leaving 4 bases unmatched. TCRdb used MiXCR to reprocess the 5' RACE reads, holding one entry per CDR3 protein. The sample records about 100,000 distinct CDR3 sequences, just under 6% being singletons. In its sample, this clonotype was seen many times. What it binds is unknown. The clonotype originates from a woman aged 45-65 years in good health. This rearrangement joins TRBV7-9 to TRBJ1-6; 8 nucleotides agree with TRBD1. The sequenced sample was memory T cells sorted from blood. CDR3 sequence reads: CASSSQGAYSPLHF. The DNA for the CDR3 is TGTGCCAGCAGCTCCCAGGGGGCCTATTCACCCCTCCACTTT.